These 7 T cell receptor beta chains originate from one sample sequenced in a study of blood T cell repertoires in COVID-19. Sequencing was performed with immunoSEQ multiplex PCR; in TCRdb, only in-frame clones are kept and a portion is missing. The repertoire holds 20,000 to 30,000 clones, around nine tenths seen once, with less than 5.5% in the top ten. The material sequenced was peripheral blood. The receptors derive from a man in his fifties or sixties with active COVID-19.

The rearrangement uses TRBV5-1 and TRBJ2-1, with 8 bases that match TRBD1. Germline-derived CDR1 and CDR2 are SGHRS and YFSETQ. J gave up 3 bases and V 2 bases, and 4 bases lay outside the gene matches. The CDR3 is made up of 15 amino acids. The CDR3: CASSFTGGNYNEQFF. The CDR3 DNA is TGCGCCAGCAGCTTTACAGGGGGTAACTACAATGAGCAGTTCTTC.

The CDR3 sequence: CASSQDLETGNNEQFF. The CDR3 coding sequence is TGCGCCAGCAGCCAAGATCTTGAGACGGGGAACAATGAGCAGTTCTTC. The chain uses TRBV4-3 and TRBJ2-1; D perhaps matches TRBD2 (5 bases). Trimming shortened V by 0 bases and J by 5 bases, and 14 bases separated the two germline ends. CDR1 LGHNA and CDR2 YSLEER come from the germline V gene. CDR3 size: 16 residues.

The chain has TRBV20-1 and TRBJ1-1, with a weak D call TRBD1 (5 bases). This CDR3 has 11 amino acids. Trimming took off 1 base at V and 6 bases at J, with 6 bases between the two ends. In germline, CDR1 is DFQATT, CDR2 SNEGSKA (reference sequence). The CDR3 loop is CSARVQAEAFF. In nucleotides, the CDR3 is TGCAGTGCTAGAGTACAGGCTGAAGCTTTCTTT.

The chain has TRBV6-5 and TRBJ1-4, with D perhaps matching TRBD1 (6 bases). CDR1 is MNHEY and CDR2 is SVGAGI in the germline V gene. V dropped 2 bases and J dropped 7 bases, with 14 bases sitting between them. The CDR3 covers 15 residues. This CDR3 reads CASSYEQGWGEKLFF. The CDR3 region has the DNA TGTGCCAGCAGTTACGAACAGGGATGGGGTGAAAAACTGTTTTTT.

J is TRBJ2-1 and V is TRBV10-3; 14 positions agree with TRBD2. The CDR3 runs to 16 residues. V was clipped by 6 bases and J by 6 bases; unmatched bases: 7. The germline V gene has CDR1 ENHRY and CDR2 SYGVKD. The DNA for the CDR3 is TGTGCCATCAGGGCCCGACTAGCGGGAGGGCCCAATGAGCAGTTCTTC. The encoded protein is CAIRARLAGGPNEQFF.

The gene calls are TRBV11-2 and TRBJ2-7, with D maybe TRBD1 (5 bases). Germline V CDR1 and CDR2: SGHAT, FQNNGV. The V end was cut by 7 bases, the J end by 3 bases, with 22 bases between. The CDR3 runs to 16 residues. The CDR3 here is CASKSDGASRYYEQYF. CDR3 coding DNA: TGTGCCAGCAAATCAGATGGGGCCAGCCGGTACTACGAGCAGTACTTC.

The chain recombines TRBV6-2 or TRBV6-3 with TRBJ1-6; no clear D gene. Looked up from germline, CDR1 is MNHEY and CDR2 is SVGEGT. V was clipped by 4 bases and J by 7 bases, with 14 bases between them. The CDR3 length is 15 residues. In DNA, the CDR3 is TGTGCCAGCAGTTTCTTTTTTGACAAGAATTCACCCCTCCACTTT. Protein: CASSFFFDKNSPLHF.